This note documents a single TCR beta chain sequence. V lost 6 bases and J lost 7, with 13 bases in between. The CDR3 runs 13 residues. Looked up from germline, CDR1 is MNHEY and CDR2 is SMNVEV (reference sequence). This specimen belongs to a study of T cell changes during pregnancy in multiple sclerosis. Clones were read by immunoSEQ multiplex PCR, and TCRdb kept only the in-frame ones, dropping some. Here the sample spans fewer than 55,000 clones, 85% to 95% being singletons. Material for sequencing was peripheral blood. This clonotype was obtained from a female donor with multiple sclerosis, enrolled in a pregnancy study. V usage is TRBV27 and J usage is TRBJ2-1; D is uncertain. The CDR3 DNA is TGTGCCAGCAGCCGGACCGATGGGAATGAGCAGTTCTTC. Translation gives CASSRTDGNEQFF.